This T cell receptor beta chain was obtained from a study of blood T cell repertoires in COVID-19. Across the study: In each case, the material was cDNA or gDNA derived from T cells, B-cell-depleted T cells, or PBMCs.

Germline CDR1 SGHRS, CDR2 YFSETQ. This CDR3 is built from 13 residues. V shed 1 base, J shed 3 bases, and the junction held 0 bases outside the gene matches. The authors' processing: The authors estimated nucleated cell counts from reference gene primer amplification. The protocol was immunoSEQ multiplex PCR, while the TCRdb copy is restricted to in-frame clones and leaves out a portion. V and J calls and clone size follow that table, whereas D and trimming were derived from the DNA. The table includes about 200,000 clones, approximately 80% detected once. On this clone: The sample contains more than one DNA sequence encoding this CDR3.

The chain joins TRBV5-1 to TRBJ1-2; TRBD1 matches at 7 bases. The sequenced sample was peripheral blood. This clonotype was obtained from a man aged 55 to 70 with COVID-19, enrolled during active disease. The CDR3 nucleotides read TGCGCCAGCAGCTTGCAGGGGGACTATGGCTACACCTTC. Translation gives CASSLQGDYGYTF.